The rows below give T cell receptor beta chains drawn from one sample of a study of early T cells in non-severe SARS-CoV-2 infection. TCRdb re-called the 5' RACE reads through MiXCR, storing one row per CDR3 protein. The sample lists roughly 50,000 distinct CDR3 sequences; roughly 8.2% were seen once. Sequencing used whole blood, obtained at baseline. The receptors come from an adult who was a healthcare worker with PCR-confirmed SARS-CoV-2 infection or an uninfected control (not recorded which). The CDR3 runs from the conserved cysteine through the conserved F or W. Fields, in order: clone size, V gene, D gene, J gene, CDR3 protein, CDR3 DNA. The D gene is left open where the match is weak. Only some rows state a clone size, as once, few, many or a class for expanded clones.

abundance: NA; v_gene: TRBV18; d_gene: NA; j_gene: TRBJ2-1; CDR3aa: CASSPLRGFEQFF; CDR3nt: TGTGCCAGCTCACCCCTCCGTGGCTTTGAGCAGTTCTTC
abundance: NA; v_gene: TRBV28; d_gene: NA; j_gene: TRBJ2-7; CDR3aa: CASGDRATSGIHYEQYF; CDR3nt: TGTGCCAGCGGGGACAGGGCAACTAGCGGGATTCATTACGAGCAGTACTTC
abundance: NA; v_gene: TRBV4-3; d_gene: TRBD2; j_gene: TRBJ2-7; CDR3aa: CASSQDVTSGKYEQYF; CDR3nt: TGCGCCAGCAGCCAAGATGTGACTAGCGGGAAGTACGAGCAGTACTTC
abundance: few; v_gene: TRBV28; d_gene: TRBD2; j_gene: TRBJ2-1; CDR3aa: CASSLAGSGRGNEQFF; CDR3nt: TGTGCCAGCAGCCTCGCTGGTAGCGGGAGGGGTAATGAGCAGTTCTTC
abundance: NA; v_gene: TRBV4-3; d_gene: NA; j_gene: TRBJ1-1; CDR3aa: CASSQDSIRDTEAFF; CDR3nt: TGCGCCAGCAGCCAAGATAGTATCAGGGACACTGAAGCTTTCTTT
abundance: many; v_gene: TRBV4-2; d_gene: NA; j_gene: TRBJ2-3; CDR3aa: CASSQGSEGTDTQYF; CDR3nt: TGTGCCAGCAGCCAAGGAAGCGAGGGCACAGATACGCAGTATTTT
abundance: many; v_gene: TRBV21-1; d_gene: NA; j_gene: TRBJ2-2; CDR3aa: CASSVGTGGQDGELFF; CDR3nt: TGTGCCAGCAGCGTCGGGACAGGGGGCCAGGACGGGGAGCTGTTTTTT
abundance: few; v_gene: TRBV14; d_gene: TRBD2; j_gene: TRBJ2-1; CDR3aa: CASSQGTSGSMKQFF; CDR3nt: TGTGCCAGCAGCCAAGGAACTAGCGGGAGCATGAAGCAGTTCTTC
abundance: many; v_gene: TRBV2; d_gene: NA; j_gene: TRBJ2-7; CDR3aa: CASSDYTYEQYF; CDR3nt: TGTGCCAGCAGTGACTATACCTACGAGCAGTACTTC
abundance: NA; v_gene: TRBV28; d_gene: NA; j_gene: TRBJ2-2; CDR3aa: CASRVENTGELFF; CDR3nt: TGTGCCAGCAGGGTGGAGAACACCGGGGAGCTGTTTTTT
abundance: few; v_gene: TRBV28; d_gene: NA; j_gene: TRBJ1-4; CDR3aa: CASSPRRGPGTNEKLFF; CDR3nt: TGTGCCAGCAGTCCAAGGAGAGGTCCAGGAACTAATGAAAAACTGTTTTTT
abundance: many; v_gene: TRBV4-1; d_gene: NA; j_gene: TRBJ1-5; CDR3aa: CASSQGNRPRNQPQHF; CDR3nt: TGCGCCAGCAGCCAAGGGAACAGGCCACGCAATCAGCCCCAGCATTTT
abundance: few; v_gene: TRBV7-2; d_gene: NA; j_gene: TRBJ2-5; CDR3aa: CASSRGAETQYF; CDR3nt: TGTGCCAGCAGCCGGGGGGCTGAGACCCAGTACTTC
abundance: NA; v_gene: TRBV5-1; d_gene: TRBD1; j_gene: TRBJ2-3; CDR3aa: CASRTGAPTDTQYF; CDR3nt: TGCGCCAGCAGGACAGGGGCTCCCACCGATACGCAGTATTTT
abundance: few; v_gene: TRBV7-2; d_gene: TRBD2; j_gene: TRBJ2-7; CDR3aa: CASSFGTSGSITYEQYF; CDR3nt: TGTGCCAGCAGCTTTGGGACTAGCGGGAGTATCACCTACGAGCAGTACTTC
abundance: many; v_gene: TRBV12-3/TRBV12-4; d_gene: NA; j_gene: TRBJ1-1; CDR3aa: CASKPNLNAEAFF; CDR3nt: TGTGCCAGCAAACCGAACTTGAACGCTGAAGCTTTCTTT
abundance: NA; v_gene: TRBV27; d_gene: TRBD1; j_gene: TRBJ2-1; CDR3aa: CASTRQGENEQFF; CDR3nt: TGTGCCAGCACCCGGCAGGGGGAAAATGAGCAGTTCTTC
abundance: many; v_gene: TRBV7-3; d_gene: NA; j_gene: TRBJ2-3; CDR3aa: CASSLSRDGTDTQYF; CDR3nt: TGTGCCAGCAGCTTATCGCGGGACGGCACAGATACGCAGTATTTT
abundance: many; v_gene: TRBV28; d_gene: TRBD2; j_gene: TRBJ2-7; CDR3aa: CASNRFGKREGNAEQYF; CDR3nt: TGTGCCAGCAATCGTTTTGGAAAGCGGGAGGGCAACGCCGAGCAGTACTTC
abundance: few; v_gene: TRBV27; d_gene: NA; j_gene: TRBJ2-5; CDR3aa: CASSSISYGQETQYF; CDR3nt: TGTGCCAGCAGTTCCATCTCTTACGGCCAAGAGACCCAGTACTTC
abundance: many; v_gene: TRBV7-6; d_gene: TRBD2; j_gene: TRBJ2-1; CDR3aa: CASSSRGNPYNEQFF; CDR3nt: TGTGCCAGCAGCTCGCGGGGGAACCCCTACAATGAGCAGTTCTTC
abundance: NA; v_gene: TRBV18; d_gene: NA; j_gene: TRBJ2-3; CDR3aa: CASSKDRPSTDTQYF; CDR3nt: TGTGCCAGCTCAAAAGACAGGCCCAGCACAGATACGCAGTATTTT
abundance: many; v_gene: TRBV7-3; d_gene: NA; j_gene: TRBJ2-1; CDR3aa: CASSLNAGPVYNEQFF; CDR3nt: TGTGCCAGCAGCTTAAACGCAGGGCCTGTTTACAATGAGCAGTTCTTC
abundance: NA; v_gene: TRBV12-3/TRBV12-4; d_gene: NA; j_gene: TRBJ2-5; CDR3aa: CASTSGPGSQETQYF; CDR3nt: TGTGCCAGCACTTCGGGCCCGGGGTCGCAAGAGACCCAGTACTTC
abundance: many; v_gene: TRBV15; d_gene: TRBD2; j_gene: TRBJ2-3; CDR3aa: CATSGRRTSGSWGWTDTQYF; CDR3nt: TGTGCCACCAGTGGAAGGAGGACTAGCGGGAGTTGGGGTTGGACAGATACGCAGTATTTT
abundance: NA; v_gene: TRBV5-4; d_gene: NA; j_gene: TRBJ2-7; CDR3aa: CAGNRDASYEQYF; CDR3nt: TGTGCCGGAAATCGGGACGCCTCCTACGAGCAGTACTTC
abundance: NA; v_gene: TRBV18; d_gene: NA; j_gene: TRBJ2-7; CDR3aa: CASSPTPGYEQYF; CDR3nt: TGTGCCAGCTCACCCACCCCGGGGTACGAGCAGTACTTC
abundance: few; v_gene: TRBV27; d_gene: NA; j_gene: TRBJ2-2; CDR3aa: CASSGGGIQVQNTGELFF; CDR3nt: TGTGCCAGCAGTGGGGGGGGCATACAAGTACAAAACACCGGGGAGCTGTTTTTT
abundance: few; v_gene: TRBV5-6; d_gene: NA; j_gene: TRBJ2-1; CDR3aa: CASSLDGKSYNEQFF; CDR3nt: TGTGCCAGCAGCTTGGACGGGAAATCCTACAATGAGCAGTTCTTC
abundance: few; v_gene: TRBV4-1; d_gene: TRBD2; j_gene: TRBJ2-7; CDR3aa: CASSQDSGLARYEQYF; CDR3nt: TGCGCCAGCAGCCAAGATTCCGGACTAGCGAGATACGAGCAGTACTTC
abundance: many; v_gene: TRBV3-1; d_gene: NA; j_gene: TRBJ1-1; CDR3aa: CASSQANPAPNTEAFF; CDR3nt: TGTGCCAGCAGCCAAGCAAATCCGGCCCCAAACACTGAAGCTTTCTTT
abundance: many; v_gene: TRBV29-1; d_gene: TRBD1; j_gene: TRBJ2-7; CDR3aa: CSVEDQGTVNSYEQYF; CDR3nt: TGCAGCGTTGAAGATCAGGGGACAGTAAACTCCTACGAGCAGTACTTC
abundance: few; v_gene: TRBV20-1; d_gene: TRBD1; j_gene: TRBJ2-7; CDR3aa: CSAATGDAYEQYF; CDR3nt: TGCAGTGCCGCGACAGGGGATGCCTACGAGCAGTACTTC
abundance: few; v_gene: TRBV27; d_gene: TRBD1; j_gene: TRBJ2-7; CDR3aa: CASSLQGKDEQYF; CDR3nt: TGTGCCAGCAGTCTACAGGGGAAAGACGAGCAGTACTTC
abundance: many; v_gene: TRBV20-1; d_gene: NA; j_gene: TRBJ1-2; CDR3aa: CSASTSANYGYTF; CDR3nt: TGCAGTGCTAGTACATCCGCCAACTATGGCTACACCTTC
abundance: few; v_gene: TRBV28; d_gene: NA; j_gene: TRBJ2-3; CDR3aa: CASSSHQEGSTDTQYF; CDR3nt: TGTGCCAGCAGTTCCCACCAAGAGGGAAGCACAGATACGCAGTATTTT
abundance: NA; v_gene: TRBV20-1; d_gene: NA; j_gene: TRBJ2-5; CDR3aa: CSAIDGTQYF; CDR3nt: TGCAGTGCTATTGATGGGACCCAGTACTTC
abundance: medium-sized; v_gene: TRBV10-3; d_gene: NA; j_gene: TRBJ2-1; CDR3aa: CAISLGGDVREQFF; CDR3nt: TGTGCCATCAGCTTAGGGGGAGATGTCCGTGAGCAGTTCTTC
abundance: few; v_gene: TRBV2; d_gene: NA; j_gene: TRBJ1-1; CDR3aa: CASSEASVGMNTEAFF; CDR3nt: TGTGCCAGCAGTGAAGCCTCTGTCGGCATGAACACTGAAGCTTTCTTT